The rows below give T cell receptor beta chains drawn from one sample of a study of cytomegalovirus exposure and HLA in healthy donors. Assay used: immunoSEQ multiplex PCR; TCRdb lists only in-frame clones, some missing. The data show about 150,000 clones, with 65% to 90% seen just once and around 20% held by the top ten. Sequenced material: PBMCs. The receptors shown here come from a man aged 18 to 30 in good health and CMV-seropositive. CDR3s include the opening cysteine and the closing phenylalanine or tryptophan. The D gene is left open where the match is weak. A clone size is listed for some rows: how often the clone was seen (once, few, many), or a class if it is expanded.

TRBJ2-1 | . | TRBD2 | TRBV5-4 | CASSLAPGLAGFNEQFF | TGTGCCAGCAGCTTAGCTCCGGGACTAGCGGGATTCAATGAGCAGTTCTTC
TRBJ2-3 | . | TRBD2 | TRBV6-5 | CASSVVAGGTDTQYF | TGTGCCAGCAGTGTGGTAGCGGGAGGCACAGATACGCAGTATTTT
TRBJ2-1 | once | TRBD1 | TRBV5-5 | CASSLWDRGDEQFF | TGTGCCAGCAGCTTGTGGGACAGGGGGGATGAGCAGTTCTTC
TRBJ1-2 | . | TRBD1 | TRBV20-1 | CRGGTGDGYTF | TGCAGGGGCGGGACAGGGGACGGCTACACCTTC
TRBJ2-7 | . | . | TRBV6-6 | CASRGGSSYEQYF | TGTGCCAGCAGGGGGGGAAGCTCCTACGAGCAGTACTTC
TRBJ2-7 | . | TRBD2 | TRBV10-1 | CASTNRRGLAVIANYEQYF | TGCGCCAGCACCAACCGCAGGGGACTAGCGGTAATAGCTAACTACGAGCAGTACTTC
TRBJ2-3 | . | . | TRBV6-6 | CASSPDRSGTDTQYF | TGTGCCAGCAGTCCCGACAGGTCGGGCACAGATACGCAGTATTTT
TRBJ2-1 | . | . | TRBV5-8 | CASSLESELDNEQFF | TGTGCCAGCAGCTTGGAAAGCGAGCTGGACAATGAGCAGTTCTTC
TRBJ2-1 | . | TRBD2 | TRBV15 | CATSRDRASGSPSYNEQFF | TGTGCCACCAGCAGAGATCGGGCTAGCGGGAGCCCCTCCTACAATGAGCAGTTCTTC
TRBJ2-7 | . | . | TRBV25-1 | CASSEYLPPYEQYF | TGTGCCAGCAGTGAATATCTCCCTCCCTACGAGCAGTACTTC
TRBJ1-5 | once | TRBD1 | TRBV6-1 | CASTLGQGRGQPQHF | TGTGCCAGCACCTTAGGACAGGGTAGGGGTCAGCCCCAGCATTTT
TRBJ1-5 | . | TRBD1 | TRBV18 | CASSLQGENQPQHF | TGTGCCAGCTCATTACAGGGGGAAAATCAGCCCCAGCATTTT
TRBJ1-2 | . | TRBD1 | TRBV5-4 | CASSFRDRGNYGYTF | TGTGCCAGCAGCTTCCGGGACAGGGGAAACTATGGCTACACCTTC
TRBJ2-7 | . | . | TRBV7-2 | CASSLVGLDGYEQYF | TGTGCCAGCAGCTTAGTAGGCCTAGATGGCTACGAGCAGTACTTC
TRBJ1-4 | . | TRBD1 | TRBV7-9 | CASSSPGQGTNEKLFF | TGTGCCAGCAGCTCACCGGGACAGGGAACTAATGAAAAACTGTTTTTT
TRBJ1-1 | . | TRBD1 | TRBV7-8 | CASSPDRVGTEAFF | TGTGCCAGCAGCCCGGACAGGGTGGGCACTGAAGCTTTCTTT
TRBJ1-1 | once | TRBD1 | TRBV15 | CATSRPPGTGDYRGAEAFF | TGTGCCACCAGCAGACCCCCCGGGACAGGGGATTACAGGGGTGCTGAAGCTTTCTTT
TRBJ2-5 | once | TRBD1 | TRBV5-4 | CASSLKGAETQYF | TGTGCCAGCAGCCTGAAGGGGGCAGAGACCCAGTACTTC
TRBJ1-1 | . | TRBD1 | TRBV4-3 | CASSRWTGRGTEAFF | TGCGCCAGCAGCCGTTGGACAGGGCGAGGCACTGAAGCTTTCTTT
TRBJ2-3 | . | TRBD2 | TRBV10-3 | CAISAVAGDGTQYF | TGTGCCATCAGTGCGGTAGCGGGAGACGGTACGCAGTATTTT
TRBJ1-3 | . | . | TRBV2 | CASTGGAYSGNTIYF | TGTGCCAGCACGGGGGGGGCCTACTCTGGAAACACCATATATTTT
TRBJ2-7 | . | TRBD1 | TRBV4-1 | CASSLHGTGGDEQYF | TGCGCCAGCAGCCTCCACGGGACAGGGGGGGACGAGCAGTACTTC